These T cell receptor beta chains were read from a single sample in a study of cytomegalovirus exposure and HLA in healthy donors. Measured with immunoSEQ multiplex PCR; TCRdb has only the in-frame clones, and not every one. The sample lists a few hundred thousand clones; approximately 90% were seen once. The material sequenced was PBMCs. These receptors were collected from a woman aged 18 to 35 in good health and CMV-seronegative. Each CDR3 is given with its conserved first and last residue. The order of the fields is clone size, J gene, V gene, CDR3 protein. The size field is filled for only some rows; it gives once, few, many or a size class.

clone size: .; J gene: TRBJ2-5; V gene: TRBV2; CDR3 protein: CASSETRRETQYF
clone size: once; J gene: TRBJ2-3; V gene: TRBV6-1; CDR3 protein: CASMRKAGADTQYF
clone size: .; J gene: TRBJ2-3; V gene: TRBV4-1; CDR3 protein: CASSQAGTSDDTQYF
clone size: .; J gene: TRBJ2-7; V gene: TRBV9; CDR3 protein: CASSTGTSVHEQYF
clone size: .; J gene: TRBJ1-2; V gene: TRBV7-9; CDR3 protein: CASSARDSNYGYTF
clone size: few; J gene: TRBJ1-1; V gene: TRBV7-2; CDR3 protein: CASSLGTGTGRAEAFF
clone size: .; J gene: TRBJ1-2; V gene: TRBV5-4; CDR3 protein: CASSLKGGANYGYTF
clone size: .; J gene: TRBJ2-1; V gene: TRBV7-8; CDR3 protein: CASSTPLGLAANEQFF
clone size: few; J gene: TRBJ2-5; V gene: TRBV5-1; CDR3 protein: CASSLGSSGDETQYF
clone size: .; J gene: TRBJ2-5; V gene: TRBV2; CDR3 protein: CASSVTSGSVGTQYF
clone size: .; J gene: TRBJ1-2; V gene: TRBV7-3; CDR3 protein: CASSQGQGYGYTF
clone size: .; J gene: .; V gene: TRBV7-9; CDR3 protein: CASSLAASGNEQYF
clone size: .; J gene: TRBJ1-2; V gene: TRBV7-9; CDR3 protein: CASSFRTPYGYTF
clone size: .; J gene: TRBJ1-2; V gene: TRBV19; CDR3 protein: CASRPLDRGGYTF
clone size: .; J gene: TRBJ2-1; V gene: TRBV12-5; CDR3 protein: CASGLAKLAGGVNEQFF
clone size: .; J gene: TRBJ2-1; V gene: TRBV5-4; CDR3 protein: CASNFPLGASETPNEQFF
clone size: once; J gene: TRBJ1-5; V gene: TRBV11-2; CDR3 protein: CASSLSGDSNQPQHF
clone size: .; J gene: TRBJ2-3; V gene: TRBV6-1; CDR3 protein: CASTGGVSTDTQYF
clone size: .; J gene: TRBJ1-2; V gene: TRBV4-1; CDR3 protein: CASSHSGTGGYGYTF
clone size: .; J gene: TRBJ2-7; V gene: TRBV5-1; CDR3 protein: CASSPAGQEHYEQYF
clone size: .; J gene: TRBJ2-7; V gene: TRBV4-1; CDR3 protein: CASSQLASGRVTGEQYF
clone size: .; J gene: TRBJ1-1; V gene: TRBV5-6; CDR3 protein: CASSLDEGPQGTEAFF
clone size: once; J gene: TRBJ1-3; V gene: TRBV15; CDR3 protein: CATSRGLGESLVDTIYF
clone size: .; J gene: TRBJ2-7; V gene: TRBV5-6; CDR3 protein: CASSFSTGIGEQYF
clone size: .; J gene: TRBJ1-6; V gene: TRBV2; CDR3 protein: CASRTGVDSPLHF
clone size: .; J gene: TRBJ2-3; V gene: TRBV5-1; CDR3 protein: CASSQHITSTDTQYF
clone size: .; J gene: TRBJ1-4; V gene: TRBV18; CDR3 protein: CASSPDRGNEKLFF
clone size: .; J gene: TRBJ1-2; V gene: TRBV9; CDR3 protein: CASSVAGGRGLGYGYTF
clone size: once; J gene: TRBJ1-5; V gene: TRBV6-1; CDR3 protein: CASSDPGSGQPQHF
clone size: .; J gene: TRBJ1-2; V gene: TRBV2; CDR3 protein: CASSDQGYRGYTF
clone size: once; J gene: TRBJ2-7; V gene: TRBV7-9; CDR3 protein: CASSYGVAGLYEQYF
clone size: .; J gene: TRBJ2-1; V gene: TRBV4-1; CDR3 protein: CASSPWGTRSSYNEQFF
clone size: .; J gene: TRBJ1-5; V gene: TRBV19; CDR3 protein: CASSRRQGAQHF